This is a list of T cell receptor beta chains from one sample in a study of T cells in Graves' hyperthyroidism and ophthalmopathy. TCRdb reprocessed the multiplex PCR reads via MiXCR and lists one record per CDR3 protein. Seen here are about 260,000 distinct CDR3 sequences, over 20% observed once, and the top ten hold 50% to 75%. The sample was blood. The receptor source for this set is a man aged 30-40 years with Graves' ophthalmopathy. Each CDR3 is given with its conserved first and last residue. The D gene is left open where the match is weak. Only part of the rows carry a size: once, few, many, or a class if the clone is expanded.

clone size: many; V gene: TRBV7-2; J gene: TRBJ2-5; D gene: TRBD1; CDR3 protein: CASSLSRGIRETQYF; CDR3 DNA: TGTGCCAGCAGCTTATCCAGGGGGATTAGGGAGACCCAGTACTTC
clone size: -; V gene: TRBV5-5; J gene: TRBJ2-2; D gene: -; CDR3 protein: CASSLQNSGELFF; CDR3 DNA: TGTGCCAGCAGTCTACAGAATTCCGGGGAGCTGTTTTTT
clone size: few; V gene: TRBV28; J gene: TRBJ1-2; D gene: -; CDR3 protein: CASSLPANNYGYTF; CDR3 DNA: TGTGCCAGCAGTTTACCAGCGAACAACTATGGCTACACCTTC
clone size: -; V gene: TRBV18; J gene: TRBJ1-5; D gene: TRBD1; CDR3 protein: CASSTGQGLEREPQHF; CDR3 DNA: TGTGCCAGCTCAACGGGACAGGGCTTGGAAAGGGAGCCCCAGCATTTT
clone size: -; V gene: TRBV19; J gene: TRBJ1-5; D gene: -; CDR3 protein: CASSIVPGSNQPQHF; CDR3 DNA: TGTGCCAGTAGTATAGTCCCAGGGAGCAATCAGCCCCAGCATTTT
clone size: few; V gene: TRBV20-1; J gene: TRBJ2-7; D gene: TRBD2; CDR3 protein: CSARAPGLAGGYEQYF; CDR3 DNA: TGCAGTGCTAGAGCTCCGGGACTAGCGGGAGGTTACGAGCAGTACTTC
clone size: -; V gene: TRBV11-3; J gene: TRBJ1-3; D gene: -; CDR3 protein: CASSRQDIIGNTIYF; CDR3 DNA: TGTGCCAGCAGCCGCCAGGACATAATTGGAAACACCATATATTTT
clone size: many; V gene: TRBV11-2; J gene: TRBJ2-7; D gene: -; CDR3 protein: CASSGPGTHEQYF; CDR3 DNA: TGTGCCAGCAGCGGGCCAGGGACCCACGAGCAGTACTTC
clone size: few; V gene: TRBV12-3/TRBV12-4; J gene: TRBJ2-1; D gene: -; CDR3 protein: CASSDLPLPYNEQFF; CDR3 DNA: TGTGCCAGCAGCGATCTTCCCCTACCTTACAATGAGCAGTTCTTC
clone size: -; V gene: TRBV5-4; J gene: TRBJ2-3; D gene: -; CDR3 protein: CASSWREESDTQYF; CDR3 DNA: TGTGCCAGCAGCTGGAGAGAGGAATCAGATACGCAGTATTTT
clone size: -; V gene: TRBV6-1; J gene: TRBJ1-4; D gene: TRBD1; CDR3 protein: CASSSFGQGTNEKLFF; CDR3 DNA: TGTGCCAGCAGTTCCTTCGGACAGGGCACTAATGAAAAACTGTTTTTT
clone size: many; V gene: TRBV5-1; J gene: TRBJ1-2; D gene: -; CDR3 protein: CASSFGHRERIGANYGYTF; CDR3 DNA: TGCGCCAGCAGCTTTGGCCACAGAGAGCGGATAGGAGCTAACTATGGCTACACCTTC
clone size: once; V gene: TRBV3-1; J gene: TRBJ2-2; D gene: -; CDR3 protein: CASSLSDSGTGELFF; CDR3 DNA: TGTGCCAGCAGCCTTTCGGACAGTGGGACCGGGGAGCTGTTTTTT
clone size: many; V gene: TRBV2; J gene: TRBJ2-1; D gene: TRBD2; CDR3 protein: CASSREVAGNEQFF; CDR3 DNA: TGTGCCAGCAGCCGGGAGGTCGCGGGGAATGAGCAGTTCTTC
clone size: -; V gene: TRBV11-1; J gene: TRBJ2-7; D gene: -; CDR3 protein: CASSSWSRSSYEQYF; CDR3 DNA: TGTGCCAGCAGCTCCTGGTCTAGGAGCTCCTACGAGCAGTACTTC
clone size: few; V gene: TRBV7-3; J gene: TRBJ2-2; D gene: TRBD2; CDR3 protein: CASSKRGDAGLADNTGELFF; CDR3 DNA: TGTGCCAGCAGCAAAAGGGGGGATGCGGGACTAGCTGATAACACCGGGGAGCTGTTTTTT
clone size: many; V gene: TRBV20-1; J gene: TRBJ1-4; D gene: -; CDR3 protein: CSATRGTNEKLFF; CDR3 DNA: TGCAGTGCTACCAGGGGAACTAATGAAAAACTGTTTTTT
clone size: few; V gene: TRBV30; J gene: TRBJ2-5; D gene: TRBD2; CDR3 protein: CAWGLAGETQYF; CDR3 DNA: TGTGCCTGGGGACTAGCAGGGGAGACCCAGTACTTC
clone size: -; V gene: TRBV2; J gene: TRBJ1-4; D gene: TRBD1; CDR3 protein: CASSGGGQGAFDREKLFF; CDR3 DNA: TGTGCCAGCAGTGGGGGGGGACAGGGGGCCTTTGATCGCGAAAAACTGTTTTTT
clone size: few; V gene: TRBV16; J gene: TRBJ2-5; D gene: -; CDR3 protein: CASSQQRQETQYF; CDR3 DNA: TGTGCCAGCAGCCAACAGAGGCAAGAGACCCAGTACTTC
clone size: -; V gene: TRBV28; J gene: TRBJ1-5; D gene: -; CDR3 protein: CASSIRGRNQPQHF; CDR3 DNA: TGTGCCAGCAGTATCCGGGGAAGAAATCAGCCCCAGCATTTT
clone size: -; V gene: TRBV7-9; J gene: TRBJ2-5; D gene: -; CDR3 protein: CASSLRWGETQYF; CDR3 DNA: TGTGCCAGCAGCTTGAGGTGGGGGGAGACCCAGTACTTC
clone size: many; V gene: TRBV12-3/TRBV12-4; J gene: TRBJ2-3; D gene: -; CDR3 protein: CASSFRGLTSTDTQYF; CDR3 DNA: TGTGCCAGCAGTTTTAGGGGGTTAACGAGCACAGATACGCAGTATTTT
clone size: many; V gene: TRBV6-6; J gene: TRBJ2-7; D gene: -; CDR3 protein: CASSYLGNSYEQYF; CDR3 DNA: TGTGCCAGCAGTTACCTCGGTAACTCCTACGAGCAGTACTTC
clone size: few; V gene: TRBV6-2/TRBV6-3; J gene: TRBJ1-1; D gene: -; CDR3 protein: CASSYISFVGTTEAFF; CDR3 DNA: TGTGCCAGCAGTTACATATCATTTGTTGGGACCACTGAAGCTTTCTTT
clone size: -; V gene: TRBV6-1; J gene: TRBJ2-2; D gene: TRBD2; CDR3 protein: CASRRLAGDRTTGELFF; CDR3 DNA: TGTGCCAGCAGGAGACTAGCGGGAGACCGGACCACCGGGGAGCTGTTTTTT
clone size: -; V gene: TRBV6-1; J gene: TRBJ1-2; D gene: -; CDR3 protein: CASSEGGGINYGYTF; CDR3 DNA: TGTGCCAGCAGTGAGGGCGGGGGAATCAACTATGGCTACACCTTC
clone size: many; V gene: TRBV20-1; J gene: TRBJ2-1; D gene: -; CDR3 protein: CSATNRQGGYNEQFF; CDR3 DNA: TGCAGTGCTACAAACCGGCAGGGGGGCTACAATGAGCAGTTCTTC
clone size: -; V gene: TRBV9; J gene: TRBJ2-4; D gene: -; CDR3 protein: CASSAGDIQYF; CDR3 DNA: TGTGCCAGCAGCGCCGGGGACATTCAGTACTTC
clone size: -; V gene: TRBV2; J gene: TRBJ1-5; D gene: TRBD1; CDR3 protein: CASNRDRDQPQHF; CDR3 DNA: TGTGCCAGCAACCGGGACAGAGATCAGCCCCAGCATTTT
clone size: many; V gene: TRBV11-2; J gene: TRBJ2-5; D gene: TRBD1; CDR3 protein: CASSLWTGSQETQYF; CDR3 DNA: TGTGCCAGCAGCTTATGGACAGGATCCCAAGAGACCCAGTACTTC
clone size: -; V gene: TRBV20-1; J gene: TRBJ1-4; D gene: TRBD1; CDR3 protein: CSSKTGVNEKLFF; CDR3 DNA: TGCAGTTCTAAGACAGGGGTGAATGAAAAACTGTTTTTT